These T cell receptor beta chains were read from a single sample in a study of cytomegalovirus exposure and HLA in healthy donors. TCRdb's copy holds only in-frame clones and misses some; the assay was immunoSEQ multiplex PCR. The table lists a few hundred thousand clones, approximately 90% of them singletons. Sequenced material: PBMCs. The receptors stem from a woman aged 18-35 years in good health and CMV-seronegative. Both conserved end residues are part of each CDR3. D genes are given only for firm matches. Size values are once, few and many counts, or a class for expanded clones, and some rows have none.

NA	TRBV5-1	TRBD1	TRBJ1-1	TGCGCCAGCAGCTCTGCCGGGACAGGGGGCACTGAAGCTTTCTTT	CASSSAGTGGTEAFF
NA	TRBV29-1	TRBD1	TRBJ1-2	TGCAGCATTCACAGGGGACTCAACTATGGCTACACCTTC	CSIHRGLNYGYTF
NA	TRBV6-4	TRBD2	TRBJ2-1	TGTGCCAGCAGTGGCGGGGGGGCATCCGATGAGCAGTTCTTC	CASSGGGASDEQFF
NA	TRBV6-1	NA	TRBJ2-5	TGTGCCAGCAAGTCAGGGAACCAAGAGACCCAGTACTTC	CASKSGNQETQYF
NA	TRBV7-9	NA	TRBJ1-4	TGTGCCAGCCTGTCATTCCGGCCAGGGGCGTATGAAAAACTGTTTTTT	CASLSFRPGAYEKLFF
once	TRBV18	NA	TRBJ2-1	TGTGCCAGCTCACCAAGAGGGTCTTGGGAGACAAGCTCCTACAATGAGCAGTTCTTC	CASSPRGSWETSSYNEQFF
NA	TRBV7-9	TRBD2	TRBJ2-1	TGTGCCAGCAGCCAAAACCTAGCGGGGGGCAAACTGTTCTTC	CASSQNLAGGKLFF
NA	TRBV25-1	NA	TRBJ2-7	TGTGCCAGCAGTGAGGACGGACAGTCTAACTCCTACGAGCAGTACTTC	CASSEDGQSNSYEQYF
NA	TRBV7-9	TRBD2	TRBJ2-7	TGTGCCAGCAGCTTACTGGCGGGGGGGCCGGGAGAGCAGTACTTC	CASSLLAGGPGEQYF
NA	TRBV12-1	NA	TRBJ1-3	TGTGCCAGCAGCCTCGAGGAGGCGGTGAGGCATGGAAACACCATATATTTT	CASSLEEAVRHGNTIYF
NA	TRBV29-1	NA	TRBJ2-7	TGCAGCGTTGTAGGCGGGTCCTACGAGCAGTACTTC	CSVVGGSYEQYF
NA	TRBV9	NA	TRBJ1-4	TGTGCCAGCAGCGGCGAGAGGTCGAATGAAAAACTGTTTTTT	CASSGERSNEKLFF
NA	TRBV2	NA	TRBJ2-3	TGTGCCAGCAGCCGCGAGGGGGTCGGAACAGATACGCAGTATTTT	CASSREGVGTDTQYF
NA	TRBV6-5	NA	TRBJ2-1	TGTGCCAGCAGTCTATACCAGGGTTACAATGAGCAGTTCTTC	CASSLYQGYNEQFF
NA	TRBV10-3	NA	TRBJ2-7	TGTGCCATCAGGGTGACAGCTACCCACGAGCAGTACTTC	CAIRVTATHEQYF
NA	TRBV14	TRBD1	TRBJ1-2	TGTGCCAGCAGCCGCAGGGGGCCTAACTATGGCTACACCTTC	CASSRRGPNYGYTF
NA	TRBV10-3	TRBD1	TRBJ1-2	TGTGCCATCAGTCGTGGGGAACAGGGGACTAACTATGGCTACACCTTC	CAISRGEQGTNYGYTF
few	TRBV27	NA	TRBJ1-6	TGTGCCAGCAGTTCGGGTGGAGCCCTCCACTTT	CASSSGGALHF
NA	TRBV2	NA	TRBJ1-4	TGTGCCAGCAGTGAACGTCGCAGGGGTAATGAAAAACTGTTTTTT	CASSERRRGNEKLFF
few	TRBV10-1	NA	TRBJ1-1	TGCGCCAGCAGTGAGTCGCCGACTGCGAACACTGAAGCTTTCTTT	CASSESPTANTEAFF
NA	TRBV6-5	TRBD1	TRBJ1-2	TGTGCCAGCAGTCGACGGGACAGGGGAGGCTATGGCTACACCTTC	CASSRRDRGGYGYTF
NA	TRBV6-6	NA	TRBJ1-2	TGTGCCAGCAGTTACTCCGAGCTCTTTGGCTACACCTTC	CASSYSELFGYTF
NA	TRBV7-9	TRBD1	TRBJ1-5	TGTGCCAGCACGAGGGGGCTAGGTCAGCCCCAGCATTTT	CASTRGLGQPQHF
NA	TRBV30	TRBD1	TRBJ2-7	TGTGCCTGGAGGGGACAGGAGAGACTCTACGAGCAGTACTTC	CAWRGQERLYEQYF
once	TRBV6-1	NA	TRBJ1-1	TGTGCCAGCAGTGCTACAGGGTACACTGAAGCTTTCTTT	CASSATGYTEAFF
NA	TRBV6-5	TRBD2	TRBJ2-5	TGTGCCAGCAGTTGGGAGCGGGGCCGGGGGACCCAGTACTTC	CASSWERGRGTQYF
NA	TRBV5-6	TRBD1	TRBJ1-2	TGTGCCAGCAGCTTGGGACAGGGGTCCTATGGCTACACCTTC	CASSLGQGSYGYTF
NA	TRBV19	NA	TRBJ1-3	TGTGCCACCTCCAGAGACACACTGAGCTCTGGAAACACCATATATTTT	CATSRDTLSSGNTIYF
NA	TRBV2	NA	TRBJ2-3	TGTGCCAGCAGTCTATTGACAGAAACAGATACGCAGTATTTT	CASSLLTETDTQYF
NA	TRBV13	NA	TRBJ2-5	TGTGCCAGCAGCTTACAGGGTTCGGTCGGGGAGACCCAGTACTTC	CASSLQGSVGETQYF
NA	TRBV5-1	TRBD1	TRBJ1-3	TGCGCCAGCAGACTCGAGACAGGGGCTGGAAACACCATATATTTT	CASRLETGAGNTIYF
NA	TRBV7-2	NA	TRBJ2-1	TGTGCCAGCAGCTTATCGGTCTGGAGTGAGCAGTTCTTC	CASSLSVWSEQFF
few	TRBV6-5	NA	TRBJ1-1	TGTGCCAGCAGTTGGGGCAGTACGAACACTGAAGCTTTCTTT	CASSWGSTNTEAFF
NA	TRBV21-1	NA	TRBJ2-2	TGTGCCAGCAGCAAAGAGGGGGCCTGGGGCAGGCTCGGGGAGCTGTTTTTT	CASSKEGAWGRLGELFF
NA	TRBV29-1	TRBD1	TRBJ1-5	TGCAGCTTCCTAAGGCGGGACAGGGACAACAATCAGCCCCAGCATTTT	CSFLRRDRDNNQPQHF
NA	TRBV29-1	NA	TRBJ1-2	TGCAGCGTCTCAGGGGATAGCGGCTACACCTTC	CSVSGDSGYTF
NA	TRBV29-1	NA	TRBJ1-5	TGCAGCGTTGGGGGACTGGGGGACCAGCCCCAGCATTTT	CSVGGLGDQPQHF
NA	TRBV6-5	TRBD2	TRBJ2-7	TGTGCCAGCAGTTACCTAGCGGGGTTCTACGAGCAGTACTTC	CASSYLAGFYEQYF
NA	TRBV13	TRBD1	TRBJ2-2	TGTGCCAGCAGCTCGGACAGGGACACCGGGGAGCTGTTTTTT	CASSSDRDTGELFF